Below, one T cell receptor beta chain is given with its context. Original processing notes: From reference gene primer amplification, estimates of nucleated cell counts were derived. Measured with immunoSEQ multiplex PCR; TCRdb has only the in-frame clones, and not every one. V and J calls and clone size are as listed in that table; D and trimming were resolved from the DNA. This sample has approximately 230,000 clones, with roughly 80% found just once. The sample is drawn from a study of blood T cell repertoires in COVID-19. For the study at large: Italy, Spain and the United States were the sources of the convalescent and acute COVID-19 samples. The analysed material was cDNA or gDNA that came from T cells, B-cell-depleted T cells, or PBMCs.

The CDR3 runs to 14 residues. Germline CDR1 reads MNHEY; CDR2 reads SVGAGI. V lost 4 bases and J lost 6, with 13 bases in between. The chain is built from TRBV6-5 and TRBJ2-4, with a possible D match to TRBD1 (5 bases). This TCR derives from a man older than 75 with acute or convalescent COVID-19. The source material was peripheral blood. CDR3 DNA: TGTGCCAGCAGTTCAACAGGCGCTATAAACATTCAGTACTTC. Amino acids: CASSSTGAINIQYF.